The 18 T cell receptor beta chains listed next were all sequenced from one sample in a study of blood T cell repertoires in COVID-19. Profiled with immunoSEQ multiplex PCR; TCRdb holds only in-frame clones, not every one. Among 300,000 or so clones listed, more than 85% were seen once. The sequenced sample consisted of peripheral blood. These receptors were collected from a man in his 70s with acute or convalescent COVID-19.

The V and J genes are TRBV3-1 (or the pseudogene TRBV3-2) and TRBJ1-3, with 7 positions matching TRBD1. From germline, CDR1 is LGHDT and CDR2 YNNKEL (reference sequence). The trim removed 4 bases at V and 7 bases at J, leaving 10 bases unmatched. The CDR3 runs to 15 residues. In nucleotides, the CDR3 is TGTGCCAGCAGCCCTCGACAGGGTCGGGGGAACACCATATATTTT. Its protein is CASSPRQGRGNTIYF.

The genes are TRBV5-1 and TRBJ1-4, with TRBD1 as a possible D gene (6 bases). CDR3 length equals 15 residues. V was clipped by 4 bases and J by 3 bases, with 13 bases between them. The germline V gene encodes CDR1 SGHRS and CDR2 YFSETQ. The CDR3 DNA sequence: TGCGCCAGCAGCCCCCCGGGACAAGCTAATGAAAAACTGTTTTTT. This encodes CASSPPGQANEKLFF.

The J gene is TRBJ1-6, the V gene TRBV19; 7 bases map to TRBD1. This CDR3 has 15 residues. Germline trimming cut 4 bases from V and 5 bases from J; bases unmatched to any gene: 5. Per the germline V gene, CDR1 is LNHDA and CDR2 is SQIVND (reference sequence). CDR3 loop: CASSRGQEDNSPLHF. The DNA for the CDR3 is TGTGCCAGTAGTAGAGGACAGGAGGATAATTCACCCCTCCACTTT.

This clone has just one count. V is TRBV19 and J is TRBJ1-3; 8 nucleotides line up with TRBD1. V lost 5 bases, J lost 7 bases, and 10 bases stayed unmatched. Germline assignment: CDR1 LNHDA and CDR2 SQIVND (reference sequence). The CDR3 is 15 amino acids. The DNA of the CDR3 is TGTGCCAGTAGTGTCCGGACAGGGATTCGGAACACCATATATTTT. Protein product: CASSVRTGIRNTIYF.

The table lists this clone with a count of one. The gene calls are TRBV6-5 and TRBJ2-7, with 8 bases aligning to TRBD1. Germline assignment: CDR1 MNHEY and CDR2 SVGAGI. The CDR3 is 13 amino acids. V lost 6 bases, J lost 2 bases, and 3 bases stayed unmatched. The CDR3 DNA reads TGTGCCAGCAGACCGGGACAGGCCTACGAGCAGTACTTC. Translation: CASRPGQAYEQYF.

This clone was recorded only once. V and J are TRBV28 and TRBJ1-4; no firm D call. V lost 7 bases, J lost 7 bases, and 19 bases lay in between. This CDR3 is 15 amino acids long. In germline, CDR1 is MDHEN, CDR2 SYDVKM. DNA for the CDR3: TGTGCCAGCAACCCCCGAGATCCGCGAAGTGAAAAACTGTTTTTT. Protein: CASNPRDPRSEKLFF.

This sequence joins TRBV11-2 and TRBJ2-7, with 9 bases aligning to TRBD1. Germline V gives CDR1 SGHAT, CDR2 FQNNGV. V shed 1 base and J 1 base; nucleotides not matched to a gene: 2. The CDR3 is 15 residues long. CDR3 amino acids: CASSLGDRASYEQYF. CDR3 nucleotides: TGTGCCAGCAGCTTAGGGGACAGGGCTTCCTACGAGCAGTACTTC. The full variable domain, its missing parts supplied by reference TRBV11-2 and TRBJ2-7, is EAGVAQSPRYKIIEKRQSVAFWCNPISGHATLYWYQQILGQGPKLLIQFQNNGVVDDSQLPKDRFSAERLKGVDSTLKIQPAKLEDSAVYLCASSLGDRASYEQYFGPGTRLTVT.

CDR3 loop: CASSIQGDDGYTF. CDR3 bases: TGTGCCAGCAGCATACAGGGGGATGATGGCTACACCTTC. The chain employs TRBV5-6 and TRBJ1-2; 8 bases are shared with TRBD1. In germline, CDR1 is SGHDT, CDR2 YYEEEE. The CDR3 consists of 13 residues. V shed 4 bases, J shed 6 bases, and the junction held 5 bases outside the gene matches.

The chain couples TRBV5-1 to TRBJ2-5, with TRBD2 matching 8 bases. Germline CDR1 SGHRS, CDR2 YFSETQ. J lost 2 bases, V lost 4 bases, and 4 bases had no gene match. There are 14 residues in the CDR3. The CDR3 sequence: CASSSSGNQETQYF. Here the CDR3 DNA reads TGCGCCAGCAGCAGTAGCGGGAATCAAGAGACCCAGTACTTC.

This chain links TRBV5-1 with TRBJ1-2; 10 bases agree with TRBD1. The J segment lost 4 bases and the V segment lost 2 bases, leaving 5 bases of the junction unmatched. CDR1 and CDR2 from the germline V gene are SGHRS and YFSETQ. The CDR3 contains 15 residues. In DNA, the CDR3 is TGCGCCAGCAGCTTTGGGACAGGGGCGTCCTATGGCTACACCTTC. Residues: CASSFGTGASYGYTF.

This chain connects TRBV11-3 to TRBJ1-1; tentatively, D is TRBD1 (5 bases). Germline CDR1 reads SGHNT; CDR2 reads YENEEA. Deletions cut 5 bases from V and 3 bases from J, with 10 bases between. The CDR3 is made up of 13 amino acids. The CDR3 DNA is TGTGCCAGCAGCCCTGGGGCCTACACTGAAGCTTTCTTT. This sequence encodes CASSPGAYTEAFF.

The chain is built from TRBV18 and TRBJ2-1; the match to TRBD2 covers 8 bases. The CDR3 has 17 residues. With 3 bases clipped from V and 6 bases from J, the junction kept 13 bases outside the gene matches. CDR1 is KGHSH, CDR2 LQKENI, per germline. CDR3 sequence reads: CASSPFAVAGGPNEQFF. CDR3 sequence (DNA): TGTGCCAGCTCACCTTTCGCGGTGGCGGGAGGCCCCAATGAGCAGTTCTTC.

The chain is built from TRBV5-1 and TRBJ2-7; D unclear. Germline V CDR1 and CDR2: SGHRS, YFSETQ. CDR3 length: 11 residues. V lost 0 bases and J lost 6, with 4 bases in between. DNA of the CDR3: TGCGCCAGCAGCTTGGATCGCGAGCAGTACTTC. Translating it yields CASSLDREQYF.

V usage is TRBV19 and J usage is TRBJ2-3; 10 bases align to TRBD2. From germline, CDR1 is LNHDA and CDR2 SQIVND (reference sequence). J gave up 2 bases and V 7 bases, and 6 bases lay outside the gene matches. The CDR3 length is 15 residues. CDR3 amino acids: CASNKAGGPTDTQYF. DNA of the CDR3: TGTGCCAGTAATAAAGCGGGAGGGCCCACAGATACGCAGTATTTT. The whole variable domain, remainder taken from reference TRBV19 and TRBJ2-3, is DGGITQSPKYLFRKEGQNVTLSCEQNLNHDAMYWYRQDPGQGLRLIYYSQIVNDFQKGDIAEGYSVSREKKESFPLTVTSAQKNPTAFYLCASNKAGGPTDTQYFGPGTRLTVL.

This rearrangement joins TRBV7-2 to TRBJ1-2; D gene ambiguous. The germline CDR1 and CDR2 sequences are SGHTA and FQGNSA. There are 14 residues in the CDR3. The V gene lost 5 bases and the J gene lost 3 bases, with 13 bases spanning the gap. The CDR3 loop is CASSPHRLHYGYTF. CDR3 nucleotide sequence: TGTGCCAGCAGCCCCCACAGATTACACTATGGCTACACCTTC. Looking up the rest from reference TRBV7-2 and TRBJ1-2 gives the full variable domain: GAGVSQSPSNKVTEKGKDVELRCDPISGHTALYWYRQSLGQGLEFLIYFQGNSAPDKSGLPSDRFSAERTGGSVSTLTIQRTQQEDSAVYLCASSPHRLHYGYTFGSGTRLTVV.

The V and J genes are TRBV5-1 and TRBJ2-2; 10 bases match TRBD1. V trimming: 3 bases; J trimming: 4 bases; junction bases outside the gene matches: 3. Per the germline V gene, CDR1 is SGHRS and CDR2 is YFSETQ. The CDR3 runs 15 residues. CDR3 region: CASSWGQGITGELFF. CDR3 in DNA: TGCGCCAGCAGCTGGGGACAGGGGATCACCGGGGAGCTGTTTTTT.

The V gene is TRBV11-2, the J gene TRBJ2-5; TRBD2 is a possible D gene (5 bases). Germline CDR1 reads SGHAT; CDR2 reads FQNNGV. The CDR3 covers 13 residues. Trimming shortened V by 1 base and J by 3 bases, and 6 bases separated the two germline ends. The CDR3 reads CASSLAGKETQYF. The CDR3 DNA reads as TGTGCCAGCAGCTTAGCGGGGAAAGAGACCCAGTACTTC.

V and J are TRBV6-1 and TRBJ1-5; D call uncertain. Per germline, CDR1 MNHNS and CDR2 SASEGT. V was clipped by 3 bases and J by 7 bases, with 13 bases between them. There are 14 residues in the CDR3. The CDR3: CASSDIHSGQPQHF. As DNA, the CDR3 is TGTGCCAGCAGTGATATTCACTCCGGGCAGCCCCAGCATTTT.